This T cell receptor beta chain emerged from a study of T-cell reconstitution after alpha-beta-depleted transplantation in children. A TCRbeta library incorporating unique molecular identifiers was prepared. TCRdb reprocessed the PCR reads with MiXCR, giving one entry per CDR3 protein. Of roughly 89,000 distinct CDR3 sequences listed, approximately 12% are singletons. With V trimmed by 7 bases and J by 8 bases, 11 bases remained unmatched. In germline, CDR1 is SGHAT, CDR2 FQDESV (reference sequence). The CDR3 totals 17 residues. The chain links TRBV11-1 to TRBJ2-6; 13 bases line up with TRBD2. Specimen: PBMCs from the stem cell graft donor, collected from the stem cell graft. This clonotype was sampled from a human donor who donated a stem cell graft to a child with inherited bone marrow failure. The CDR3 DNA sequence: TGTGCCAGCACCCCTGGGGGACTAGCGGGATCGTCCAACGTCCTGACTTTC. Translation: CASTPGGLAGSSNVLTF.